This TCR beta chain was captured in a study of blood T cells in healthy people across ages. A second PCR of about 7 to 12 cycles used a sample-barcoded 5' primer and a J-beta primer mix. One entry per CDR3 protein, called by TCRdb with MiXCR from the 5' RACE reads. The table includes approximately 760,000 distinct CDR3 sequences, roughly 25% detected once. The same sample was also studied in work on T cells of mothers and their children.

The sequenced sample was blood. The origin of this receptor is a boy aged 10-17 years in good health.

CDR3 amino acids: CASSQADGSWDEQFF. CDR3 in DNA: TGCGCCAGCAGCCAGGCCGATGGGAGCTGGGATGAGCAGTTCTTC. The V gene is TRBV4-1, the J gene TRBJ2-1; TRBD2 might be the D (5 bases). The CDR3 is 15 amino acids. Trimming cost V 3 bases and J 8 bases, with 17 bases left between them. Germline values: CDR1 MGHRA, CDR2 YSYEKL.